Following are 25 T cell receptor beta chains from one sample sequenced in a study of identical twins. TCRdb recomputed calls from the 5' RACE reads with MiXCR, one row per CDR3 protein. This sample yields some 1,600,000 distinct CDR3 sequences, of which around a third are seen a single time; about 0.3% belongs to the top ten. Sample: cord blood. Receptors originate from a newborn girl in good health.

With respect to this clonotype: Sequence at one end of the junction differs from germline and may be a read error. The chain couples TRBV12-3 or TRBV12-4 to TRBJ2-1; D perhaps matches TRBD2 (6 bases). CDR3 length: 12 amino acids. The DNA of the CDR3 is TGTGTCAGCAGTTTAGGGGCGGGAGAGCAGTTCTTC. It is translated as CVSSLGAGEQFF.

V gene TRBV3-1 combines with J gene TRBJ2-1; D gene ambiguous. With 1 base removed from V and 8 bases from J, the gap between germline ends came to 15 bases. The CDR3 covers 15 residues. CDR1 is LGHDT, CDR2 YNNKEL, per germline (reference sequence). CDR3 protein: CASSQGGREWDEQFF. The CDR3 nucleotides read TGTGCCAGCAGCCAAGGAGGAAGGGAATGGGATGAGCAGTTCTTC.

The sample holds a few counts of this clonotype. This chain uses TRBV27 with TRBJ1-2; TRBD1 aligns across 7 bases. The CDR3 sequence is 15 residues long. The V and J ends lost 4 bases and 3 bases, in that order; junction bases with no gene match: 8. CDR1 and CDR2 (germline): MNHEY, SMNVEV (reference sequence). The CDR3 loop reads CASSYKPGGYYGYTF. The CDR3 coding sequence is TGTGCCAGCAGTTATAAGCCAGGGGGTTACTATGGCTACACCTTC.

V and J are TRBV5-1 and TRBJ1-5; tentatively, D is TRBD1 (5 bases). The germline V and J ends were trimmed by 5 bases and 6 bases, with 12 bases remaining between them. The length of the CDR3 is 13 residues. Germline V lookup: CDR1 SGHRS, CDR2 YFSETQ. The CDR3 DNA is TGCGCCAGCAGTCGGGGGGACGGTCAGCCCCAGCATTTT. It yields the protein CASSRGDGQPQHF. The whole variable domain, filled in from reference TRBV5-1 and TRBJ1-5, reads KAGVTQTPRYLIKTRGQQVTLSCSPISGHRSVSWYQQTPGQGLQFLFEYFSETQRNKGNFPGRFSGRQFSNSRSEMNVSTLELGDSALYLCASSRGDGQPQHFGDGTRLSIL.

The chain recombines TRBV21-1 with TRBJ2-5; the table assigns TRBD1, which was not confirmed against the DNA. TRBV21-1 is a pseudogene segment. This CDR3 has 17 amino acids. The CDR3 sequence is CASSKARQGSTVETQYF. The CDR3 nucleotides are TGTGCCAGCAGCAAAGCGCGGCAGGGATCTACAGTAGAGACCCAGTACTTC.

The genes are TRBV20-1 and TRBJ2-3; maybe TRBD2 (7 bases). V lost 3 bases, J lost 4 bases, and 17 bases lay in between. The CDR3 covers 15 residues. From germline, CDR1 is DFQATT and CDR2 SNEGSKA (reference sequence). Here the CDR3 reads CSASFRGGPPDTQYF. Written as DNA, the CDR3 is TGCAGTGCTAGTTTCCGCGGGGGCCCGCCAGATACGCAGTATTTT.

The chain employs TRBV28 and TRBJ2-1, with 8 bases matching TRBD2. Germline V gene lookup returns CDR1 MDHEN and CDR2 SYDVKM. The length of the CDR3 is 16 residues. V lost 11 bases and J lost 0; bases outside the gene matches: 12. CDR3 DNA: TGTGCCGGCATGGCTAGCGGGTCGAGCTCCTACAATGAGCAGTTCTTC. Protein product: CAGMASGSSSYNEQFF.

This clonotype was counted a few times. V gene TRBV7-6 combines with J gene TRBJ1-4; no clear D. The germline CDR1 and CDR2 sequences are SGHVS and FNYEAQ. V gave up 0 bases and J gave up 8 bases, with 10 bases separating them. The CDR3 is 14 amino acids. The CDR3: CASSLANQGEKLFF. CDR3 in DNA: TGTGCCAGCAGCTTAGCGAACCAAGGGGAAAAACTGTTTTTT.

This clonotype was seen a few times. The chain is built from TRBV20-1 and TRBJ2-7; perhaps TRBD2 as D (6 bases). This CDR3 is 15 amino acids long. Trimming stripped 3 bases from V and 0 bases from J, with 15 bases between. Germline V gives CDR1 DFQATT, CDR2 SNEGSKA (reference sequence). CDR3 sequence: CSASNPRGVSYEQYF. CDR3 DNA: TGCAGTGCTAGTAATCCCCGCGGGGTCTCCTACGAGCAGTACTTC.

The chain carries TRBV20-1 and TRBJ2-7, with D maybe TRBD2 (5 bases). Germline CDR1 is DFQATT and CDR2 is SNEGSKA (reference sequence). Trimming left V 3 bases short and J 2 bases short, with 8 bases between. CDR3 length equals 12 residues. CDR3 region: CSASEEAYEQYF. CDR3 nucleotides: TGCAGTGCTAGCGAGGAGGCCTACGAGCAGTACTTC.

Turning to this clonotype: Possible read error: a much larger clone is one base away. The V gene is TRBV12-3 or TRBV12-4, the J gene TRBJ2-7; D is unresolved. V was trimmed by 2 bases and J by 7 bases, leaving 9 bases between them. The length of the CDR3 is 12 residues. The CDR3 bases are TGTGCCAGCAGTTTACCCCTCAATGAGCAGTACTTC. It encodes CASSLPLNEQYF.

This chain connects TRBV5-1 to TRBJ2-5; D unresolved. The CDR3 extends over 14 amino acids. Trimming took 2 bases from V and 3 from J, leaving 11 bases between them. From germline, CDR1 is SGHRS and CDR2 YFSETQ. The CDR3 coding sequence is TGCGCCAGCAGCTTTATACCGGATGAAGAGACCCAGTACTTC. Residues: CASSFIPDEETQYF.

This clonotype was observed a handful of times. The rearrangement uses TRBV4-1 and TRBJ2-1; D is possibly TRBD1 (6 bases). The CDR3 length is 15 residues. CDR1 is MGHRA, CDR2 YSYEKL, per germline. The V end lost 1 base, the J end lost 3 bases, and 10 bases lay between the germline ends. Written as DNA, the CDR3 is TGCGCCAGCAGCCAAGGACAGGTCATCTACAATGAGCAGTTCTTC. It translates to CASSQGQVIYNEQFF.

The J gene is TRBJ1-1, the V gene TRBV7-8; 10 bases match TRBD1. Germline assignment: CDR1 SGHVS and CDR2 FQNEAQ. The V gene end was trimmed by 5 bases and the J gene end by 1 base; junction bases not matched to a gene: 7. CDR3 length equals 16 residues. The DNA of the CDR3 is TGTGCCAGCAGCCCAAGACAGGGGGCACGGAACACTGAAGCTTTCTTT. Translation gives CASSPRQGARNTEAFF.

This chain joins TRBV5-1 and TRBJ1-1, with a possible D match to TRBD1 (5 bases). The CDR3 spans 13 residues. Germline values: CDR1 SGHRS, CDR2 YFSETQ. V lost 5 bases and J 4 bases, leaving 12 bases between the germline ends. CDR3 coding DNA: TGCGCCAGCAGTCCTGAAGGGGCCACTGAAGCTTTCTTT. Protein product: CASSPEGATEAFF.

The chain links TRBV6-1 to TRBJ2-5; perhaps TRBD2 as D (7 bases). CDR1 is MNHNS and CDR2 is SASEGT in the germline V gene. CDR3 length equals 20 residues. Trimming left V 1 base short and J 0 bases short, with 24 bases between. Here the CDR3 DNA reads TGTGCCAGCAGTGAAGGTCCGGGGGGCTCCTATCGGCCGTACCAAGAGACCCAGTACTTC. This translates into CASSEGPGGSYRPYQETQYF.

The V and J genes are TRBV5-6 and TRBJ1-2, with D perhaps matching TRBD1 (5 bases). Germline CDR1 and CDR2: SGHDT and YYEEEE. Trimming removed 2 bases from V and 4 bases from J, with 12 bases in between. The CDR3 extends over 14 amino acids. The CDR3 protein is CASSLQDRLYGYTF. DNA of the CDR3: TGTGCCAGCAGCTTACAGGATAGGCTCTATGGCTACACCTTC. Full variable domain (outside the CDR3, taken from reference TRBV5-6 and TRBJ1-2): DAGVTQSPTHLIKTRGQQVTLRCSPKSGHDTVSWYQQALGQGPQFIFQYYEEEERQRGNFPDRFSGHQFPNYSSELNVNALLLGDSALYLCASSLQDRLYGYTFGSGTRLTVV.

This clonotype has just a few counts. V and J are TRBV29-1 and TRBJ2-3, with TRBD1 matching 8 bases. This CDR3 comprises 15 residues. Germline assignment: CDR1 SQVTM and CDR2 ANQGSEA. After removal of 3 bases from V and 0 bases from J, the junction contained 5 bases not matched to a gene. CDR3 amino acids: CSVDRTGRSTDTQYF. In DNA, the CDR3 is TGCAGCGTTGATAGGACAGGGAGGAGCACAGATACGCAGTATTTT.

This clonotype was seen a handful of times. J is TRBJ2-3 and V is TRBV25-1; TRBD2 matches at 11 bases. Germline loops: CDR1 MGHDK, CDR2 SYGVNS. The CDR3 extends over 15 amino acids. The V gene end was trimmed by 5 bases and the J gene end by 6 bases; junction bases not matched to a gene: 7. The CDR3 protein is CASSLRASGRDTQYF. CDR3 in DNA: TGTGCCAGCAGTTTAAGGGCTAGCGGGAGGGATACGCAGTATTTT.

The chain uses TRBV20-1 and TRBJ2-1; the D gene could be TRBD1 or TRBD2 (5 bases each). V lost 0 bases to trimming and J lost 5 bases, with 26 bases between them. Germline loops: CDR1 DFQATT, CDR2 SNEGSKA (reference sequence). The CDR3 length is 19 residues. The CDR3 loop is CSARDERDEPYRRNNEQFF. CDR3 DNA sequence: TGCAGTGCTAGAGATGAACGGGACGAACCATATCGAAGAAACAATGAGCAGTTCTTC.

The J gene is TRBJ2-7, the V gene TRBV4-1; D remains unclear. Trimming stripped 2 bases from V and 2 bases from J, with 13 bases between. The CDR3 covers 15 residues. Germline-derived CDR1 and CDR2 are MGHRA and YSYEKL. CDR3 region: CASSQKAGPPYEQYF. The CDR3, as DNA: TGCGCCAGCAGCCAAAAAGCCGGGCCTCCCTACGAGCAGTACTTC.

CDR3 bases: TGTGCCAGCAGCAAAACCGGGACCACGAGCTCCTACAATGAGCAGTTCTTC. As protein: CASSKTGTTSSYNEQFF. The gene calls are TRBV9 and TRBJ2-1; either TRBD1 or TRBD2 may fit D (5 bases each). The CDR3 covers 17 residues. CDR1 is SGDLS, CDR2 YYNGEE, per germline. Trimming shortened V by 4 bases and J by 0 bases, and 17 bases separated the two germline ends.

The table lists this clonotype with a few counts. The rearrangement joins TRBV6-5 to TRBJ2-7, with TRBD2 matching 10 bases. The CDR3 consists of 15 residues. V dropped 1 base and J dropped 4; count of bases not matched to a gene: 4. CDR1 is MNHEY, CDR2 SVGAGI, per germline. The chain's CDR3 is CASSYFASGSYEQYF. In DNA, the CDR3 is TGTGCCAGCAGTTACTTCGCTAGCGGGAGTTACGAGCAGTACTTC.

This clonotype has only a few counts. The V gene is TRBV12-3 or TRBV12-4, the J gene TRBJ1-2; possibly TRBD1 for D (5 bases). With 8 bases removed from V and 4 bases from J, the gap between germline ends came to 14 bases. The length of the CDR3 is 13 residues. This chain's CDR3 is CASYEPGSYGYTF. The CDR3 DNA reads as TGTGCCAGCTATGAACCAGGGAGCTATGGCTACACCTTC.

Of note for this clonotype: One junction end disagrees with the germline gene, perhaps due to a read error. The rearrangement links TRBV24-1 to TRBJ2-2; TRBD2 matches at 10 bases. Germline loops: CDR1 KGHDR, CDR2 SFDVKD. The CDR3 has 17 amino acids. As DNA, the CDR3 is TGCGCCACCAGTGATTTTGGGGCTAGCGGGAGCACCGGGGAGCTGTTTTTT. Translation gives CATSDFGASGSTGELFF.